Following are 22 T cell receptor beta chains from one sample sequenced in a study of molecular identifiers for immune sequencing clone quantification. TCRdb fed the PCR reads into MiXCR, producing one record per CDR3 protein. In the table there are hundreds of thousands of distinct CDR3 sequences, roughly 27% of which are singletons. Material: naive CD8+ T cells from blood, with Jurkat cell RNA spiked in. Described subset: FACS-sorted CD8+CD4-CCR7+CD45RA+ naive T cells. These receptors were obtained from a human donor in good health. Some libraries in this study had Jurkat cell RNA spiked in.

This clonotype was seen repeatedly, ten times or more. The chain is built from TRBV2 and TRBJ2-7, with D unresolved. From germline, CDR1 is SNHLY and CDR2 FYNNEI. V was pared by 6 bases and J by 2 bases, with 17 bases between. The length of the CDR3 is 15 residues. CDR3 sequence reads: CASSLTLGSTYEQYF. The CDR3 DNA reads TGTGCCAGCAGCCTGACACTCGGGTCCACCTACGAGCAGTACTTC. Full variable domain (outside the CDR3, taken from reference TRBV2 and TRBJ2-7): EPEVTQTPSHQVTQMGQEVILRCVPISNHLYFYWYRQILGQKVEFLVSFYNNEISEKSEIFDDQFSVERPDGSNFTLKIRSTKLEDSAMYFCASSLTLGSTYEQYFGPGTRLTVT.

This clonotype showed up just a few times. The chain recombines TRBV6-5 with TRBJ1-2, with D perhaps matching TRBD1 (6 bases). V lost 0 bases and J 2 bases, leaving 13 bases between the germline ends. Germline loops: CDR1 MNHEY, CDR2 SVGAGI. This CDR3 region has 16 residues. Here the CDR3 reads CASSYSSYRVNYGYTF. The CDR3 region has the DNA TGTGCCAGCAGTTACTCGAGCTACAGGGTGAACTATGGCTACACCTTC.

This clonotype was found a few times. This could be a read error, since a much larger clone is one nucleotide away. The chain couples TRBV29-1 to TRBJ2-5; TRBD2 matches 9 bases. This CDR3 comprises 15 residues. Germline trimming cut 4 bases from V and 5 bases from J; bases unmatched to any gene: 11. Germline assignment: CDR1 SQVTM and CDR2 ANQGSEA. Here the CDR3 reads CSVASGGGAGETQYF. CDR3 DNA: TGCAGCGTTGCCTCCGGCGGGGGGGCGGGTGAGACCCAGTACTTC.

At least ten counts were recorded for this clonotype. The rearrangement links TRBV7-9 to TRBJ2-5; D remains ambiguous. V was trimmed by 1 base and J by 4 bases, leaving 7 bases between them. The V gene's germline CDR1 is SEHNR and CDR2 FQNEAQ (reference sequence). The CDR3 contains 13 residues. The CDR3 here is CASSLGVRETQYF. CDR3 nucleotides: TGTGCCAGCAGCTTAGGAGTCCGAGAGACCCAGTACTTC.

This clonotype was seen repeatedly, ten times or more. CDR3 bases: TGCGCCAGCAGCCAAGGCCGCGGGAGTACCAACGAGCAGTACTTC. It codes for CASSQGRGSTNEQYF. The chain combines TRBV4-1 with TRBJ2-7, with 7 bases matching TRBD2. Per germline, CDR1 MGHRA and CDR2 YSYEKL. V was pared by 1 base and J by 5 bases, with 8 bases of the junction left unmatched. The CDR3 has 15 amino acids.

The chain employs TRBV20-1 and TRBJ2-1, with TRBD2 matching over 9 bases. In germline, CDR1 is DFQATT, CDR2 SNEGSKA (reference sequence). V was clipped by 5 bases and J by 4 bases; unmatched bases: 15. The CDR3 covers 17 residues. CDR3 nucleotides: TGCAGTGCTTCTGGGGTAGCGGGGGCCTATCCTTACAATGAGCAGTTCTTC. It encodes CSASGVAGAYPYNEQFF.

This clonotype was detected many times. The CDR3 here is CASSYGLAGTGELFF. As DNA, the CDR3 is TGTGCCAGCAGTTATGGACTAGCGGGGACCGGGGAGCTGTTTTTT. The chain links TRBV6-5 to TRBJ2-2; TRBD2 aligns across 12 bases. Germline trimming cut 3 bases from V and 5 bases from J; bases unmatched to any gene: 1. The CDR3 totals 15 residues. Germline assignment: CDR1 MNHEY and CDR2 SVGAGI.

This clonotype was observed at least ten times. The chain joins TRBV6-5 to TRBJ2-3; D is possibly TRBD2 (5 bases). The CDR3 sequence is 13 residues long. Trimming removed 6 bases at V and 2 bases at J, with 9 bases between. Germline CDR1 and CDR2: MNHEY and SVGAGI. CDR3 nucleotides: TGTGCCAGCAGCCCGGAGGACACAGATACGCAGTATTTT. Its translation is CASSPEDTDTQYF.

This clonotype has a handful of counts. The chain uses TRBV6-2 or TRBV6-3 and TRBJ2-1, with 8 bases matching TRBD2. The CDR3 runs 14 residues. J lost 8 bases, V lost 6 bases, and 9 bases had no gene match. Germline CDR1 and CDR2: MNHEY and SVGEGT. The CDR3 coding sequence is TGTGCCAGCAGCTGGTTAGCGGGACTCGATGAGCAGTTCTTC. Amino acid sequence: CASSWLAGLDEQFF.

In the case of this clonotype: One junction end does not reproduce the germline sequence, and a read error may be involved. The genes are TRBV12-3 or TRBV12-4 and TRBJ1-2; D gene uncertain. The CDR3 covers 12 residues. Here the CDR3 DNA reads TGTGCCAGCAGTTTAGGAAGGCCAGGAGCCATCTTC. This gives the protein CASSLGRPGAIF.

The V gene is TRBV27, the J gene TRBJ2-7, with 9 positions matching TRBD1. The CDR3 contains 16 residues. V was pared by 3 bases and J by 6 bases, with 12 bases of the junction left unmatched. Germline V gene lookup returns CDR1 MNHEY and CDR2 SMNVEV (reference sequence). The CDR3 DNA sequence: TGTGCCAGCAGTTTCTCACTGACAGGGGGAGTGGCCGAGCAGTACTTC. Amino acid sequence: CASSFSLTGGVAEQYF.

This clonotype was seen more than once but under ten times. This chain connects TRBV7-6 to TRBJ2-5, with D tentatively TRBD1 (5 bases). The CDR3 spans 12 residues. The V gene lost 5 bases and the J gene lost 8 bases, with 12 bases spanning the gap. CDR1 is SGHVS and CDR2 is FNYEAQ in the germline V gene. In nucleotides, the CDR3 is TGTGCCAGCAGCCCAGACAGTTTCACCCAGTACTTC. This gives the protein CASSPDSFTQYF.

The chain is built from TRBV4-3 and TRBJ2-7; D unresolved. The V end lost 0 bases, the J end lost 4 bases, and 10 bases lay between the germline ends. From germline, CDR1 is LGHNA and CDR2 YSLEER. The CDR3 is 14 amino acids. CDR3 DNA sequence: TGCGCCAGCAGCCAAGACGTGGGGTGGTACGAGCAGTACTTC. Amino acid sequence: CASSQDVGWYEQYF.

V usage is TRBV6-6 and J usage is TRBJ2-1; TRBD2 agrees at 10 bases. The germline V gene has CDR1 MNHNY and CDR2 SVGAGI (reference sequence). The CDR3 sequence is 17 residues long. The V and J ends lost 0 bases and 7 bases, in that order; junction bases with no gene match: 9. This chain's CDR3 is CASSYSSSLAGDNEQFF. CDR3 bases: TGTGCCAGCAGTTACTCTAGTAGCCTAGCGGGAGATAATGAGCAGTTCTTC.

This clonotype was counted many times. V gene TRBV5-4 combines with J gene TRBJ2-7, with a weak D call TRBD1 (5 bases). V gave up 2 bases and J gave up 5 bases, with 8 bases separating them. The germline V gene has CDR1 SGHNT and CDR2 YYREEE (reference sequence). CDR3 length: 12 amino acids. CDR3 in amino acids: CASSLGRDEQYF. The CDR3 bases are TGTGCCAGCAGCTTAGGCAGGGACGAGCAGTACTTC.

This chain connects TRBV27 to TRBJ2-7; TRBD1 agrees at 7 bases. This CDR3 has 16 amino acids. V gave up 5 bases and J gave up 5 bases; unmatched junction bases: 15. Germline V gives CDR1 MNHEY, CDR2 SMNVEV (reference sequence). In DNA form, the CDR3 reads TGTGCCAGCAGTCCCATCAAGGTACAGGGGACAGACGAGCAGTACTTC. Translation gives CASSPIKVQGTDEQYF.

This clonotype was observed a handful of times. This chain links TRBV4-1 with TRBJ2-5; D could derive from TRBD1 or TRBD2 (5 bases each). Trimming pared 2 bases from V and 3 bases from J, leaving 13 bases between. CDR1 and CDR2 (germline): MGHRA, YSYEKL. CDR3 length: 15 amino acids. DNA of the CDR3: TGCGCCAGCAGCCAATCCTTGGGGACCGAAGAGACCCAGTACTTC. The encoded protein is CASSQSLGTEETQYF.

In the case of this clonotype: With a much larger clone just one base away, this may be a read error. The J gene is TRBJ2-7, the V gene TRBV20-1; D is undetermined. Trimming took off 1 base at V and 9 bases at J, with 16 bases between the two ends. The germline CDR1 and CDR2 sequences are DFQATT and SNEGSKA (reference sequence). CDR3 size: 13 residues. CDR3 region: CSARVGGYKGQYF. CDR3 DNA sequence: TGCAGTGCTAGAGTGGGCGGCTACAAGGGGCAGTACTTC.

This clonotype was found a few times. The chain carries TRBV29-1 and TRBJ2-1; perhaps TRBD2 as D (6 bases). The V end was cut by 0 bases, the J end by 5 bases, with 17 bases between. The V gene's germline CDR1 is SQVTM and CDR2 ANQGSEA. The CDR3 sequence is 16 residues long. CDR3 sequence reads: CSVEDLGGPSDNEQFF. In DNA form, the CDR3 reads TGCAGCGTTGAAGATCTCGGGGGACCAAGCGACAATGAGCAGTTCTTC.

At least ten counts were recorded for this clonotype. The chain couples TRBV7-2 to TRBJ2-7, with 11 bases aligning to TRBD2. Per germline, CDR1 SGHTA and CDR2 FQGNSA. Trimming cost V 5 bases and J 3 bases; bases outside gene matches: 3. The CDR3 covers 14 residues. CDR3 sequence: CASSHGLAGYEQYF. CDR3 sequence (DNA): TGTGCCAGCAGCCACGGACTAGCGGGCTACGAGCAGTACTTC. The entire variable domain, with the rest obtained from reference TRBV7-2 and TRBJ2-7, is as follows: GAGVSQSPSNKVTEKGKDVELRCDPISGHTALYWYRQSLGQGLEFLIYFQGNSAPDKSGLPSDRFSAERTGGSVSTLTIQRTQQEDSAVYLCASSHGLAGYEQYFGPGTRLTVT.

V gene TRBV12-3 or TRBV12-4 combines with J gene TRBJ1-1, with D unresolved. The CDR3 totals 14 residues. Trimming removed 5 bases at V and 8 bases at J, with 18 bases between. The CDR3 sequence: CASSPVAPGIEAFF. The CDR3 bases are TGTGCCAGCAGTCCCGTCGCCCCGGGGATCGAAGCTTTCTTT.

Remarks on this clonotype: This may come from a read error, since a much larger clone is one base off. The chain couples TRBV20-1 to TRBJ2-3; D is unresolved. From germline, CDR1 is DFQATT and CDR2 SNEGSKA (reference sequence). The CDR3 is 15 amino acids. V shed 0 bases and J shed 3 bases, with 13 bases lying between them. CDR3 loop: CSARDHRVLTDTQYF. CDR3 nucleotide sequence: TGCAGTGCTAGAGATCATCGGGTGCTGACAGATACGCAGTATTTT.